Following are 11 T cell receptor beta chains from one sample sequenced in a study of blood T cell repertoires in COVID-19. Profiled with immunoSEQ multiplex PCR; TCRdb holds only in-frame clones, not every one. This table has about 120,000 clones, 90% appearing once. The sample was peripheral blood. All receptors come from a woman aged 55-75 years with COVID-19, enrolled during active disease.

The V call is TRBV18, the J call TRBJ2-2; D remains ambiguous. V lost 4 bases to trimming and J lost 4 bases, with 13 bases between them. Germline CDR1 KGHSH, CDR2 LQKENI. The CDR3 length is 15 residues. CDR3 protein: CASSRTTGGTGELFF. CDR3 nucleotides: TGTGCCAGCTCACGAACCACCGGCGGCACCGGGGAGCTGTTTTTT.

V gene TRBV7-2 combines with J gene TRBJ2-1, with a tentative D call TRBD1 (8 bases). Germline V CDR1 and CDR2: SGHTA, FQGNSA. V shed 2 bases and J shed 6 bases, with 14 bases lying between them. The CDR3 is 15 residues long. Here the CDR3 DNA reads TGTGCCAGCAGCTTAATACAGGGGGGGCTCAATGAGCAGTTCTTC. This translates into CASSLIQGGLNEQFF.

This chain links TRBV6-2 or TRBV6-3 with TRBJ1-5; perhaps TRBD1 as D (5 bases). The CDR3 is made up of 16 amino acids. Germline V gene sequence: CDR1 MNHEY, CDR2 SVGEGT. V lost 2 bases, J lost 5 bases, and 16 bases lay in between. The CDR3 region is CASSYGGRVWDQPQHF. The CDR3 DNA reads as TGTGCCAGCAGTTACGGCGGCAGGGTATGGGATCAGCCCCAGCATTTT.

The chain recombines TRBV5-1 with TRBJ2-3, with D possibly being TRBD1 (6 bases). Germline CDR1 reads SGHRS; CDR2 reads YFSETQ. CDR3 size: 15 residues. V was pared by 0 bases and J by 2 bases, with 10 bases between. CDR3 in DNA: TGCGCCAGCAGCTTGGGACAGGCGGACACAGATACGCAGTATTTT. Residues: CASSLGQADTDTQYF.

This clone was picked up a small number of times. The CDR3, as DNA: TGTGCCATCAGTGGCACCGGGGTGGGGTCTGGCTACACCTTC. Its protein is CAISGTGVGSGYTF. The genes are TRBV10-3 and TRBJ1-2; D is unclear. Looked up from germline, CDR1 is ENHRY and CDR2 is SYGVKD. V was pared by 4 bases and J by 7 bases, with 16 bases between. The CDR3 sequence is 14 residues long.

The chain has TRBV5-1 and TRBJ2-2; 7 bases are shared with TRBD2. Germline lookup yields CDR1 SGHRS and CDR2 YFSETQ. This CDR3 region has 16 residues. V lost 4 bases, J lost 0 bases, and 6 bases stayed unmatched. The CDR3 nucleotides are TGCGCCAGCAGCCCTCACGGGGGGACGAACACCGGGGAGCTGTTTTTT. It is translated as CASSPHGGTNTGELFF.

This clone was observed a few times. The rearrangement uses TRBV4-2 and TRBJ2-7; 9 bases are a match to TRBD1. The CDR3 contains 16 residues. CDR1 is LGHNA, CDR2 YNFKEQ, per germline. Germline trimming cut 0 bases from V and 3 bases from J; bases unmatched to any gene: 6. The CDR3 here is CASSQDRDRAHYEQYF. The CDR3 DNA sequence: TGTGCCAGCAGCCAAGATAGGGACAGGGCCCACTACGAGCAGTACTTC.

As to this clone: The identical CDR3 is also encoded by other nucleotide sequences in the sample. The chain couples TRBV12-3 or TRBV12-4 to TRBJ1-4; TRBD1 might be the D (5 bases). The CDR3 extends over 13 amino acids. The V gene lost 3 bases and the J gene lost 5 bases, with 7 bases spanning the gap. CDR3 protein: CASSLGGNEKLFF. Written as DNA, the CDR3 is TGTGCCAGCAGTTTGGGGGGGAATGAAAAACTGTTTTTT.

The CDR3 nucleotides are TGTGCCATCAGTGCCCCAGGGAGGGGTGAAGCTTTCTTT. Encoded protein: CAISAPGRGEAFF. The genes are TRBV10-3 and TRBJ1-1; maybe TRBD1 (5 bases). This CDR3 spans 13 amino acids. The V gene's germline CDR1 is ENHRY and CDR2 SYGVKD. V lost 4 bases and J 7 bases, leaving 13 bases between the germline ends.

The V and J genes are TRBV11-2 and TRBJ2-1; the D is unclear. The V gene's germline CDR1 is SGHAT and CDR2 FQNNGV. Trimming removed 5 bases from V and 4 bases from J, with 9 bases in between. CDR3 length equals 13 residues. The CDR3 DNA reads as TGTGCCAGCAGCCCCGGTTCGTACAATGAGCAGTTCTTC. This sequence encodes CASSPGSYNEQFF.

This chain uses TRBV18 with TRBJ1-5, with TRBD1 identical over 7 bases. V trimming: 3 bases; J trimming: 0 bases; junction bases outside the gene matches: 5. The CDR3 runs to 16 residues. Per germline, CDR1 KGHSH and CDR2 LQKENI. For the CDR3, the DNA is TGTGCCAGCTCACCCGACAGGGCTTATAGCAATCAGCCCCAGCATTTT. Protein: CASSPDRAYSNQPQHF.